The 18 T cell receptor beta chains presented below share a single source sample, sequenced in a study of cytomegalovirus exposure and HLA in healthy donors. The PCR ran on 60 Vbeta and 13 Jbeta primers. Measured with immunoSEQ multiplex PCR; TCRdb has only the in-frame clones, and not every one. The sample records 100,000 to 150,000 clones, 81% being singletons. Source material: PBMCs. The receptors shown here come from a man in his late teens or twenties in good health and CMV-seronegative.

The rearrangement joins TRBV4-3 to TRBJ1-6; 7 nucleotides match TRBD1. The V gene's germline CDR1 is LGHNA and CDR2 YSLEER. The CDR3 length is 14 residues. V dropped 1 base and J dropped 10; count of bases not matched to a gene: 4. The CDR3, as DNA: TGCGCCAGCAGCCAAGCCAGGGGGGACTCACCCCTCCACTTT. Translating gives CASSQARGDSPLHF.

The genes are TRBV19 and TRBJ2-3; possible D gene TRBD2, 6 bases. The CDR3 spans 15 residues. Germline V gene lookup returns CDR1 LNHDA and CDR2 SQIVND (reference sequence). V lost 1 base and J 3 bases, leaving 11 bases between the germline ends. CDR3 coding DNA: TGTGCCAGTAGTATAGCGGGGAGGACGACAGATACGCAGTATTTT. The encoded protein is CASSIAGRTTDTQYF. The variable domain in full, with the rest retrieved from reference TRBV19 and TRBJ2-3, is DGGITQSPKYLFRKEGQNVTLSCEQNLNHDAMYWYRQDPGQGLRLIYYSQIVNDFQKGDIAEGYSVSREKKESFPLTVTSAQKNPTAFYLCASSIAGRTTDTQYFGPGTRLTVL.

The V call is TRBV30, the J call TRBJ1-5; 9 bases are shared with TRBD1. In germline, CDR1 is GTSNPN, CDR2 SVGIG (reference sequence). V shed 4 bases, J shed 4 bases, and the junction held 8 bases outside the gene matches. This CDR3 comprises 15 residues. CDR3 sequence: CAWTARGTGNQPQHF. Here the CDR3 DNA reads TGTGCCTGGACCGCCCGAGGGACAGGGAATCAGCCCCAGCATTTT.

This clone has only a few counts. The J gene is TRBJ1-5, the V gene TRBV30; the D gene is possibly TRBD1 (6 bases). With 3 bases removed from V and 2 bases from J, the gap between germline ends came to 14 bases. Germline CDR1 GTSNPN, CDR2 SVGIG (reference sequence). The CDR3 is made up of 15 amino acids. Here the CDR3 DNA reads TGTGCCTGGAGCGCAACAGGGTTCGGCAATCAGCCCCAGCATTTT. It translates to CAWSATGFGNQPQHF.

The chain is built from TRBV30 and TRBJ1-1; D uncertain. Trimming removed 3 bases at V and 11 bases at J, with 13 bases between. The CDR3 is 11 residues long. Germline loops: CDR1 GTSNPN, CDR2 SVGIG (reference sequence). The CDR3 bases are TGTGCCTGGAGCACGCCTAAACGGGCTTTCTTT. Its translation: CAWSTPKRAFF.

This clone was counted between two and nine times. The chain combines TRBV30 with TRBJ1-1; D not resolved. This CDR3 is built from 14 residues. Germline V CDR1 and CDR2: GTSNPN, SVGIG (reference sequence). The V end was cut by 1 base, the J end by 6 bases, with 15 bases between. CDR3 protein: CAWSARGWVPEAFF. For the CDR3, the DNA is TGTGCCTGGAGTGCGCGAGGGTGGGTACCTGAAGCTTTCTTT.

The chain couples TRBV6-6 to TRBJ1-4, with D maybe TRBD1 (6 bases). Germline V CDR1 and CDR2: MNHNY, SVGAGI (reference sequence). The CDR3 is 11 amino acids. Trimming took 11 bases from V and 8 from J, leaving 12 bases between them. The CDR3 DNA follows: TGTGCCGCACAGGGTTTCGAAAAACTGTTTTTT. Its protein product is CAAQGFEKLFF.

This chain links TRBV4-1 with TRBJ2-5; 7 bases map to TRBD2. Germline V gene data show CDR1 as MGHRA and CDR2 as YSYEKL. The CDR3 is 16 residues long. V was clipped by 0 bases and J by 0 bases; unmatched bases: 4. CDR3 protein: CASSQEERGHQETQYF. Written as DNA, the CDR3 is TGCGCCAGCAGCCAAGAGGAGCGGGGCCACCAAGAGACCCAGTACTTC.

This chain connects TRBV5-4 to TRBJ2-2; D is uncertain. The CDR3 totals 15 residues. Germline CDR1 reads SGHNT; CDR2 reads YYREEE (reference sequence). V lost 4 bases, J lost 6 bases, and 16 bases lay in between. The CDR3 is CASSLSSLPAGELFF. The CDR3 nucleotides are TGTGCCAGCAGCCTAAGCTCCCTCCCGGCCGGGGAGCTGTTTTTT.

This chain connects TRBV7-9 to TRBJ1-1, with D perhaps matching TRBD1 (5 bases). V lost 5 bases to trimming and J lost 0 bases, with 10 bases between them. CDR1 is SEHNR, CDR2 FQNEAQ, per germline (reference sequence). The CDR3 has 14 amino acids. As DNA, the CDR3 is TGTGCCAGCAGCCCACAGGTTTTGAACACTGAAGCTTTCTTT. Its protein is CASSPQVLNTEAFF.

The rearrangement joins TRBV28 to TRBJ2-1, with D perhaps TRBD2 (6 bases). The germline V gene has CDR1 MDHEN and CDR2 SYDVKM. The V and J ends lost 2 bases and 7 bases respectively, with 12 bases between them. CDR3 length: 14 residues. This CDR3 reads CASSLPGTENEQFF. In nucleotides, the CDR3 is TGTGCCAGCAGTTTACCTGGGACTGAAAATGAGCAGTTCTTC.

This chain uses TRBV7-6 with TRBJ2-1; 11 positions agree with TRBD1. CDR1 is SGHVS and CDR2 is FNYEAQ in the germline V gene. V shed 5 bases, J shed 12 bases, and the junction held 12 bases outside the gene matches. The CDR3 extends over 15 amino acids. This CDR3 reads CASSLGTGGLNWQFF. As DNA, the CDR3 is TGTGCCAGCAGCCTGGGGACAGGGGGTCTTAACTGGCAGTTCTTC.

The CDR3 sequence is CASSPFSQMKRQQYF. CDR3 DNA: TGTGCCAGCAGCCCGTTTTCGCAAATGAAGAGACAACAGTACTTC. This chain links TRBV7-9 with TRBJ2-5; no firm D call. The CDR3 spans 15 residues. V lost 5 bases and J lost 11, with 24 bases in between. The germline V gene has CDR1 SEHNR and CDR2 FQNEAQ (reference sequence). Supplemented by reference TRBV7-9 and TRBJ2-5, the full variable domain reads DTGVSQNPRHKITKRGQNVTFRCDPISEHNRLYWYRQTLGQGPEFLTYFQNEAQLEKSRLLSDRFSAERPKGSFSTLEIQRTEQGDSAMYLCASSPFSQMKRQQYFGPGTRLLVL.

J is TRBJ2-2 and V is TRBV7-6; 7 nucleotides line up with TRBD1. Trimming took 0 bases from V and 11 from J; bases not matched to a gene: 15. Germline CDR1 is SGHVS and CDR2 is FNYEAQ. The CDR3 is 17 residues long. The CDR3 sequence: CASSLARTGGRPAELFF. The CDR3 DNA reads TGTGCCAGCAGCTTAGCCCGGACAGGAGGTCGCCCCGCAGAGCTGTTTTTT.

This clone appeared once. The chain carries TRBV5-6 and TRBJ2-7, with 11 bases matching TRBD1. The CDR3 runs 15 residues. V shed 2 bases and J 6 bases; nucleotides not matched to a gene: 7. Per the germline V gene, CDR1 is SGHDT and CDR2 is YYEEEE. In DNA form, the CDR3 reads TGTGCCAGCAGCTTCTCGGGACAGGGGGTACGCGAGCAGTACTTC. This codes for CASSFSGQGVREQYF.

The chain uses TRBV7-2 and TRBJ1-3, with D maybe TRBD1 (6 bases). The CDR3 runs to 17 residues. The ends were cut back, 1 base at V and 4 bases at J, with 17 bases in the middle. Germline CDR1 and CDR2: SGHTA and FQGNSA. The CDR3 loop is CASSLGTTGLTGNTIYF. The CDR3 DNA sequence: TGTGCCAGCAGCTTAGGAACCACAGGGCTTACCGGAAACACCATATATTTT.

The CDR3 sequence is CAWGIRRGEKLFF. In nucleotides, the CDR3 is TGTGCCTGGGGCATTAGGAGAGGGGAAAAACTGTTTTTT. The chain couples TRBV30 to TRBJ1-4; the D is unclear. Trimming removed 5 bases at V and 8 bases at J, with 15 bases between. The CDR3 contains 13 residues. Germline lookup yields CDR1 GTSNPN and CDR2 SVGIG (reference sequence).

The J gene is TRBJ2-7, the V gene TRBV18, with 9 bases lining up with TRBD2. V shed 6 bases, J shed 0 bases, and the junction held 6 bases outside the gene matches. Per germline, CDR1 KGHSH and CDR2 LQKENI. The CDR3 has 15 amino acids. This chain's CDR3 is CASSHSSGSSYEQYF. CDR3 bases: TGTGCCAGCTCCCATAGTAGCGGGAGCTCCTACGAGCAGTACTTC.